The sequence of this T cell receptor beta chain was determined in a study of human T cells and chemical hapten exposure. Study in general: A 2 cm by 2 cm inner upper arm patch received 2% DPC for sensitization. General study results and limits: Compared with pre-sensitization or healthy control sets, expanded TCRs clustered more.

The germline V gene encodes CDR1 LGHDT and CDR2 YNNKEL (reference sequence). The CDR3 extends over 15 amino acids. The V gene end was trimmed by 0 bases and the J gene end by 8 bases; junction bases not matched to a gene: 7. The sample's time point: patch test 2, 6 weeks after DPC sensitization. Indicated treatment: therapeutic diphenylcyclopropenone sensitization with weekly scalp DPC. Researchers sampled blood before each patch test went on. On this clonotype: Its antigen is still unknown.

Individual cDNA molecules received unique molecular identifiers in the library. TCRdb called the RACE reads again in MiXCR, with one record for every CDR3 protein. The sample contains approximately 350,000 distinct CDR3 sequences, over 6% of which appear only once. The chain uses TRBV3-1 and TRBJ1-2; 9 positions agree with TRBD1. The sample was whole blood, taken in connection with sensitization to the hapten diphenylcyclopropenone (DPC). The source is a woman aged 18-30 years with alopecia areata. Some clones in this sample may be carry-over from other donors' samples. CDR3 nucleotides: TGTGCCAGCAGCCAAGATGTTGGGACAGGGAGCGGCTACACCTTC. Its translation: CASSQDVGTGSGYTF. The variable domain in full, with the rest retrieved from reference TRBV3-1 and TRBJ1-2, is DTAVSQTPKYLVTQMGNDKSIKCEQNLGHDTMYWYKQDSKKFLKIMFSYNNKELIINETVPNRFSPKSPDKAHLNLHINSLELGDSAVYFCASSQDVGTGSGYTFGSGTRLTVV.